This entry is about one T cell receptor beta chain. Trimming shortened V by 4 bases and J by 7 bases, and 9 bases separated the two germline ends. The CDR3 totals 12 residues. CDR1 and CDR2 (germline): SGHTS, YDEGEE. This sample was taken from a study of blood T cell repertoires in COVID-19. The protocol was immunoSEQ multiplex PCR, while the TCRdb copy is restricted to in-frame clones and leaves out a portion. Altogether approximately 260,000 clones are present, approximately 78% being singletons, with the ten largest covering roughly 12%. V gene TRBV5-8 combines with J gene TRBJ2-1; a possible D gene is TRBD1 (5 bases). This TCR derives from a woman aged 60-75 years with active or convalescent COVID-19. Sequencing was performed on peripheral blood. CDR3 coding DNA: TGTGCCAGCAGCCCCACAGGAAATGAGCAGTTCTTC. Protein sequence: CASSPTGNEQFF.